The 26 T cell receptor beta chains given below trace back to one sample, sequenced in a study of CD8+CD57+ T cells in acquired aplastic anemia. The study profiled TCR beta VDJ and CDR3 using genomic DNA as template. TCRdb reprocessed the reads via MiXCR and lists one record per CDR3 protein. The sample yields 200,000 to 250,000 distinct CDR3 sequences, approximately 45% seen once. An expansion of CD8+CD57+ cells by flow cytometry had been shown in patients chosen for sequencing. The source material was sorted CD4+, CD8+, or CD8+CD57+ T cells (not recorded which) from PBMCs. The receptors were gathered from a human donor with aplastic anemia.

V and J are TRBV28 and TRBJ2-3, with TRBD2 identical over 7 bases. The CDR3 totals 15 residues. Trimming cost V 6 bases and J 0 bases; bases outside gene matches: 6. CDR1 and CDR2 from the germline V gene are MDHEN and SYDVKM. The CDR3 sequence: CASRASGTSTDTQYF. CDR3 nucleotides: TGTGCCAGCAGGGCAAGCGGGACTAGCACAGATACGCAGTATTTT.

Concerning this clonotype: A much larger clone lies one base from this, so it may be a read error. The rearrangement joins TRBV5-6 to TRBJ1-1; no clear D. This CDR3 is 14 amino acids long. CDR1 is SGHDT, CDR2 YYEEEE, per germline. The CDR3 DNA reads TGTGTCAGCAGCTTGGATGTTAGAACCACTGAAGCTTTCTTT. It encodes CVSSLDVRTTEAFF.

The CDR3 reads CASSVSGVEQYV. The DNA of the CDR3 is TGTGCCAGCAGTGTATCGGGGGTAGAGCAGTACGTC. The J gene is TRBJ2-7, the V gene TRBV2, with D possibly matching TRBD2 (6 bases). The CDR3 contains 12 residues. V lost 4 bases and J 7 bases, leaving 11 bases between the germline ends. The germline V gene encodes CDR1 SNHLY and CDR2 FYNNEI.

Only one count was recorded for this clonotype. A read error may be the cause here, since a much bigger clone is one base away. The J gene is TRBJ1-5, the V gene TRBV7-2; D not certain. The CDR3 extends over 15 amino acids. Germline assignment: CDR1 SGHTA and CDR2 FQGNSA. The CDR3 DNA reads as TGCGCCAGCAGCCAAGTGGAAATTAGCAATCAGCCCCAGCATTTT. It yields the protein CASSQVEISNQPQHF.

This clonotype was seen more than once but under ten times. This sequence joins TRBV7-2 and TRBJ2-7; 9 nucleotides align to TRBD1. CDR3 length equals 18 residues. V lost 5 bases to trimming and J lost 6 bases; unmatched junction nucleotides: 20. Germline V gene sequence: CDR1 SGHTA, CDR2 FQGNSA. The CDR3 nucleotides are TGTGCCAGCAGCCACGGGACAGGGACGGCCAAACTGGAGCCCGAGCAGTACTTC. Translating it yields CASSHGTGTAKLEPEQYF.

The chain recombines TRBV6-1 with TRBJ1-1; D is unclear. The CDR3 spans 12 residues. Trimming pared 2 bases from V and 7 bases from J, leaving 8 bases between. Looked up from germline, CDR1 is MNHNS and CDR2 is SASEGT. CDR3 DNA sequence: TGTGCCAGCAGTGAATTTAACGGTGAAGCTTTCTTT. It is translated as CASSEFNGEAFF.

The rearrangement links TRBV9 to TRBJ2-1, with D possibly TRBD1 on 6 matching bases. CDR3 length: 13 residues. V lost 3 bases to trimming and J lost 5 bases, with 9 bases between them. The germline CDR1 and CDR2 sequences are SGDLS and YYNGEE. CDR3 bases: TGTGCCAGCAGCGACAGGGTGGACAATGAGCAGTTCTTC. Translated: CASSDRVDNEQFF.

The chain carries TRBV25-1 and TRBJ1-1, with D uncertain. The CDR3 spans 13 residues. Per the germline V gene, CDR1 is MGHDK and CDR2 is SYGVNS. V lost 7 bases, J lost 6 bases, and 15 bases lay in between. As DNA, the CDR3 is TGTGCCAGCATCCCCCCAAGGGCGGCTGAAGCTTTCTTT. This gives the protein CASIPPRAAEAFF.

At least ten counts were recorded for this clonotype. This rearrangement joins TRBV28 to TRBJ2-5; TRBD1 aligns across 7 bases. Germline CDR1 reads MDHEN; CDR2 reads SYDVKM. This CDR3 region has 15 residues. The V and J ends lost 4 bases and 5 bases, in that order; junction bases with no gene match: 10. The CDR3, as DNA: TGTGCCAGCAGTTCGCAGGGGGACGCAGTGGAGACCCAGTACTTC. Its protein product is CASSSQGDAVETQYF.

The chain employs TRBV18 and TRBJ2-2; no definite D call. The CDR3 has 14 residues. Per the germline V gene, CDR1 is KGHSH and CDR2 is LQKENI. V lost 2 bases to trimming and J lost 2 bases, with 6 bases between them. The CDR3 nucleotides are TGTGCCAGCTCACCAGGGGAAAACACCGGGGAGCTGTTTTTT. Its translation: CASSPGENTGELFF.

J is TRBJ2-5 and V is TRBV9; D tentatively fits TRBD1 or TRBD2 (6 bases each). The CDR3 runs to 15 residues. Deletions cut 0 bases from V and 5 bases from J, with 14 bases between. The germline V gene has CDR1 SGDLS and CDR2 YYNGEE. CDR3 bases: TGTGCCAGCAGCGTAGAGGGGGGTTGGCTGGAGACCCAGTACTTC. Translation: CASSVEGGWLETQYF.

This chain links TRBV10-3 with TRBJ2-1, with TRBD2 matching 11 bases. Germline-derived CDR1 and CDR2 are ENHRY and SYGVKD. The CDR3 extends over 15 amino acids. Trimming at V came to 3 bases and at J to 3 bases, leaving 1 base not matched to a gene. CDR3 in DNA: TGTGCCATCAGTGACGGGACTAGCGGCTACAATGAGCAGTTCTTC. Protein product: CAISDGTSGYNEQFF.

Worth noting for this clonotype: The CDR3 carries no conserved terminal phenylalanine or tryptophan, so it likely arises from a read error. The DNA is omitted, as the CDR3 cannot be located on it reliably, and the CDR3 follows TCRdb's listing. V usage is TRBV5-1 and J usage is TRBJ2-5; the table gives TRBD2 as D, unverified against the DNA. The CDR3 sequence runs 8 residues, both termini included. The germline V gene has CDR1 SGHRS and CDR2 YFSETQ. The CDR3 loop is CASSPMTS.

V and J are TRBV24-1 and TRBJ1-1; D remains ambiguous. The V gene lost 2 bases and the J gene lost 4 bases, with 4 bases spanning the gap. The CDR3 runs to 12 residues. The V gene's germline CDR1 is KGHDR and CDR2 SFDVKD. This CDR3 is CATSDSRTEAFF. DNA of the CDR3: TGTGCCACCAGTGATTCTCGCACTGAAGCTTTCTTT.

V is TRBV10-3 and J is TRBJ2-7; D is unresolved. The germline gives CDR1 ENHRY, CDR2 SYGVKD. The CDR3 is 15 residues long. With 3 bases removed from V and 2 bases from J, the gap between germline ends came to 14 bases. CDR3 amino acids: CAISDLSGAAYEQYF. The CDR3 DNA follows: TGTGCCATCAGTGATCTCTCAGGTGCCGCCTACGAGCAGTACTTC.

This clonotype was counted many times. The chain links TRBV9 to TRBJ2-5, with 11 bases matching TRBD2. The CDR3 runs 16 residues. CDR1 is SGDLS and CDR2 is YYNGEE in the germline V gene. J lost 5 bases, V lost 0 bases, and 6 bases had no gene match. The CDR3 coding sequence is TGTGCCAGCAGCGTAGAGATAGCGGGGGGGCGGGAGACCCAGTACTTC. Protein: CASSVEIAGGRETQYF.

On this clonotype: One base away lies a much larger clone, so this may be a sequencing read error. The chain employs TRBV5-1 and TRBJ2-7, with D perhaps matching TRBD1 or TRBD2 (5 bases each). This CDR3 comprises 13 residues. V gave up 3 bases and J gave up 4 bases, with 11 bases separating them. Germline values: CDR1 SGHRS, CDR2 YFSETQ. CDR3 loop: CASSSGREYEQYF. The DNA of the CDR3 is TGCGCCAGCAGCTCGGGCAGGGAGTACGAGCAGTACTTC.

At least ten counts were recorded for this clonotype. The chain couples TRBV19 to TRBJ1-2; tentatively, D is TRBD1 (6 bases). CDR1 and CDR2 from the germline V gene are LNHDA and SQIVND (reference sequence). This CDR3 comprises 12 residues. V was cut by 3 bases and J by 8 bases, with 10 bases left in between. CDR3 nucleotide sequence: TGTGCCAGTAGTATCGGACAGTCCGGCTACACCTTC. This sequence encodes CASSIGQSGYTF. Full variable domain (outside the CDR3, taken from reference TRBV19 and TRBJ1-2): DGGITQSPKYLFRKEGQNVTLSCEQNLNHDAMYWYRQDPGQGLRLIYYSQIVNDFQKGDIAEGYSVSREKKESFPLTVTSAQKNPTAFYLCASSIGQSGYTFGSGTRLTVV.

This clonotype was observed at least ten times. The rearrangement links TRBV12-3 or TRBV12-4 to TRBJ2-2; no clear D gene. This CDR3 comprises 12 residues. With 3 bases removed from V and 4 bases from J, the gap between germline ends came to 3 bases. CDR3 sequence (DNA): TGTGCCAGCAGTTTTCCCACCGGGGAGCTGTTTTTT. Its protein product is CASSFPTGELFF.

The chain uses TRBV19 and TRBJ1-2; D possibly corresponds to TRBD1 (5 bases). Germline CDR1 LNHDA, CDR2 SQIVND (reference sequence). The CDR3 loop spans 11 amino acids. V gave up 5 bases and J gave up 6 bases, with 7 bases separating them. The DNA for the CDR3 is TGTGCCAGTAGTTTCAGGGATGGCTACACCTTC. Protein sequence: CASSFRDGYTF.

This clonotype was counted a single time. The J gene is TRBJ1-6, the V gene TRBV9, with 9 nucleotides matching TRBD1. Trimming took 2 bases from V and 4 from J; bases not matched to a gene: 4. Germline loops: CDR1 SGDLS, CDR2 YYNGEE. The length of the CDR3 is 16 residues. As DNA, the CDR3 is TGTGCCAGCAGCGTGGGACAGGGTAGTTATAATTCACCCCTCCACTTT. This gives the protein CASSVGQGSYNSPLHF.

This clonotype was found a few times. V usage is TRBV6-4 and J usage is TRBJ2-3; D perhaps matches TRBD2 (5 bases). The V gene's germline CDR1 is MRHNA and CDR2 SNTAGT. The CDR3 spans 16 residues. V was trimmed by 4 bases and J by 0 bases, leaving 14 bases between them. The CDR3 DNA follows: TGTGCCAGCAGTGCCCTCGCGGGTTTTAGCACAGATACGCAGTATTTT. This gives the protein CASSALAGFSTDTQYF.

This clonotype was recorded at least ten times. CDR3: CASSPDTERETQYF. The CDR3 region has the DNA TGTGCCAGCAGCCCCGACACGGAGAGGGAGACCCAGTACTTC. The chain combines TRBV7-9 with TRBJ2-5; D gene uncertain. This CDR3 spans 14 amino acids. V shed 5 bases and J shed 5 bases, with 15 bases lying between them. Germline CDR1 SEHNR, CDR2 FQNEAQ (reference sequence).

At least ten counts were recorded for this clonotype. The genes are TRBV10-2 and TRBJ1-5, with TRBD1 identical over 9 bases. V lost 3 bases to trimming and J lost 7 bases; unmatched junction nucleotides: 4. The germline V gene encodes CDR1 WSHSY and CDR2 SAAADI. The CDR3 extends over 14 amino acids. The CDR3 sequence is CASSDWGQGQPQHF. The CDR3 nucleotides read TGCGCCAGCAGTGATTGGGGACAGGGACAGCCCCAGCATTTT.

The CDR3 DNA follows: TGTGCCACCAGCAGAGATCAGGGGGGCAATCAGCCCCAGCATTTT. This gives the protein CATSRDQGGNQPQHF. The chain uses TRBV15 and TRBJ1-5, with TRBD1 matching over 7 bases. The CDR3 consists of 15 residues. Germline CDR1 and CDR2: LNHNV and YYDKDF (reference sequence). The V and J ends lost 0 bases and 2 bases, in that order; junction bases with no gene match: 1. Based on the CDR3 plus reference TRBV15 and TRBJ1-5, the full variable domain is DAMVIQNPRYQVTQFGKPVTLSCSQTLNHNVMYWYQQKSSQAPKLLFHYYDKDFNNEADTPDNFQSRRPNTSFCFLDIRSPGLGDTAMYLCATSRDQGGNQPQHFGDGTRLSIL.

The chain employs TRBV7-2 and TRBJ2-3, with TRBD1 as a possible D gene (6 bases). Trimming removed 1 base from V and 4 bases from J, with 9 bases in between. CDR1 and CDR2 (germline): SGHTA, FQGNSA. CDR3 length: 14 amino acids. CDR3 residues: CASSLVAGADTQYF. CDR3 DNA sequence: TGTGCCAGCAGCTTAGTTGCAGGGGCAGATACGCAGTATTTT. The full variable domain, with the rest looked up from reference TRBV7-2 and TRBJ2-3, is GAGVSQSPSNKVTEKGKDVELRCDPISGHTALYWYRQSLGQGLEFLIYFQGNSAPDKSGLPSDRFSAERTGGSVSTLTIQRTQQEDSAVYLCASSLVAGADTQYFGPGTRLTVL.